A single sample gave rise to the 16 T cell receptor beta chains below, sequenced in a study of blood T cell repertoires in COVID-19. Generated by immunoSEQ multiplex PCR, the TCRdb table keeps only in-frame clones and is missing some. The top ten hold approximately 4% of the sample, which has some 330,000 clones, 85% to 90% seen once. Sequenced: peripheral blood. These receptors originate from a woman aged 50 to 60 with active or convalescent COVID-19.

The rearrangement links TRBV24-1 to TRBJ2-3; 11 bases are a match to TRBD1. The CDR3 is made up of 18 amino acids. Germline trimming cut 4 bases from V and 6 bases from J; bases unmatched to any gene: 14. Germline V gives CDR1 KGHDR, CDR2 SFDVKD. Here the CDR3 DNA reads TGTGCCACCAGTGACCCTCCCGGGACAGGGGGGGCCCTTGATACGCAGTATTTT. Residues: CATSDPPGTGGALDTQYF.

The chain has TRBV11-2 and TRBJ1-2, with 11 bases matching TRBD1. This CDR3 is built from 15 residues. V shed 6 bases and J 4 bases; nucleotides not matched to a gene: 7. The germline V gene encodes CDR1 SGHAT and CDR2 FQNNGV. CDR3 loop: CASSPGQGALYGYTF. DNA for the CDR3: TGTGCCAGCAGTCCAGGACAGGGGGCACTCTATGGCTACACCTTC.

The V gene is TRBV6-5, the J gene TRBJ1-6; possible D gene TRBD1, 5 bases. The CDR3 is 13 residues long. Per the germline V gene, CDR1 is MNHEY and CDR2 is SVGAGI. V was trimmed by 6 bases and J by 7 bases, leaving 10 bases between them. The CDR3 reads CASRLGGNSPLHF. In DNA, the CDR3 is TGTGCCAGCAGGCTGGGGGGAAATTCACCCCTCCACTTT.

Comment on this clone: The sample contains more than one DNA sequence encoding this CDR3. The chain joins TRBV6-1 to TRBJ1-2; D is possibly TRBD1 (5 bases). Germline V lookup: CDR1 MNHNS, CDR2 SASEGT. The ends were cut back, 2 bases at V and 5 bases at J, with 9 bases in the middle. The CDR3 runs to 13 residues. The CDR3 reads CASSEQGGYGYTF. The CDR3 DNA reads as TGTGCCAGCAGTGAACAGGGAGGGTATGGCTACACCTTC.

In its sample, this clone was seen a few times. The DNA of the CDR3 is TGTGCCAGCAGCTGGAGGGACAGGGGGTTTGGGGAGCTGTTTTTT. Protein sequence: CASSWRDRGFGELFF. The genes are TRBV5-4 and TRBJ2-2; 11 bases line up with TRBD1. Per germline, CDR1 SGHNT and CDR2 YYREEE (reference sequence). The J segment lost 8 bases and the V segment lost 3 bases, leaving 6 bases of the junction unmatched. The CDR3 runs 15 residues.

This chain uses TRBV3-1 (or the pseudogene TRBV3-2) with TRBJ1-2; 8 bases match TRBD1. The CDR3 covers 15 residues. The trim removed 3 bases at V and 4 bases at J, leaving 7 bases unmatched. Germline CDR1 LGHDT, CDR2 YNNKEL (reference sequence). The CDR3 sequence: CASSQMGQASYGYTF. The CDR3, as DNA: TGTGCCAGCAGCCAGATGGGACAGGCCAGCTATGGCTACACCTTC.

This chain links TRBV6-2 or TRBV6-3 with TRBJ1-5; 7 bases line up with TRBD1. Trimming at V came to 1 base and at J to 5 bases, leaving 5 bases not matched to a gene. Germline values: CDR1 MNHEY, CDR2 SVGEGT. This CDR3 has 15 amino acids. The CDR3 reads CASSYWGQGDQPQHF. In DNA form, the CDR3 reads TGTGCCAGCAGTTACTGGGGGCAGGGGGATCAGCCCCAGCATTTT.

The chain combines TRBV7-9 with TRBJ1-1; D uncertain. Trimming took off 1 base at V and 5 bases at J, with 14 bases between the two ends. The CDR3 extends over 15 amino acids. In germline, CDR1 is SEHNR, CDR2 FQNEAQ (reference sequence). The CDR3 DNA reads as TGTGCCAGCAGCTTAGATGTGACCTCGGGGACTGAAGCTTTCTTT. Its protein product is CASSLDVTSGTEAFF.

The chain couples TRBV28 to TRBJ1-2, with D hard to call. Germline assignment: CDR1 MDHEN and CDR2 SYDVKM. Deletions cut 5 bases from V and 5 bases from J, with 12 bases between. The CDR3 runs 13 residues. In DNA form, the CDR3 reads TGTGCCAGCAGTCGAAACCGGGATTATGGCTACACCTTC. Encoded protein: CASSRNRDYGYTF.

The rearrangement uses TRBV5-1 and TRBJ1-2; a possible D gene is TRBD1 (6 bases). Per the germline V gene, CDR1 is SGHRS and CDR2 is YFSETQ. Trimming left V 5 bases short and J 2 bases short, with 13 bases between. The CDR3 loop spans 14 amino acids. The CDR3 DNA reads TGCGCCAGCAGTCCCGACAGGCTAAACTATGGCTACACCTTC. The encoded protein is CASSPDRLNYGYTF.

The chain combines TRBV28 with TRBJ2-7, with D perhaps matching TRBD2 (5 bases). The V gene lost 4 bases and the J gene lost 6 bases, with 28 bases spanning the gap. Germline values: CDR1 MDHEN, CDR2 SYDVKM. The CDR3 runs 18 residues. DNA for the CDR3: TGTGCCAGCAGTTCCTACCCTCGGTGGCTCTTGGAGAGGGTCGAGCAGTACTTC. Translation gives CASSSYPRWLLERVEQYF.

The chain joins TRBV4-1 to TRBJ2-5, with TRBD1 as a possible D gene (6 bases). There are 15 residues in the CDR3. The V and J ends lost 1 base and 3 bases respectively, with 12 bases between them. The germline V gene has CDR1 MGHRA and CDR2 YSYEKL. The CDR3, as DNA: TGCGCCAGCAGCCAAGTCGTCTCAGGGGAAGAGACCCAGTACTTC. Residues: CASSQVVSGEETQYF.

The chain employs TRBV19 and TRBJ1-6; 9 nucleotides align to TRBD1. The length of the CDR3 is 15 residues. The germline V gene encodes CDR1 LNHDA and CDR2 SQIVND (reference sequence). The V gene end was trimmed by 2 bases and the J gene end by 7 bases; junction bases not matched to a gene: 3. The CDR3 loop reads CASSISGTGNSPLHF. CDR3 nucleotides: TGTGCCAGTAGTATATCCGGGACAGGGAATTCACCCCTCCACTTT.

This clone was seen once. CDR3 DNA sequence: TGTGCCAGCAGTGGCGGACTAGCGGGAGGGCACTACGAGCAGTACTTC. Amino acid sequence: CASSGGLAGGHYEQYF. V usage is TRBV6-6 and J usage is TRBJ2-7; TRBD2 matches at 15 bases. V lost 5 bases to trimming and J lost 3 bases; unmatched junction nucleotides: 5. CDR1 is MNHNY, CDR2 SVGAGI, per germline (reference sequence). The CDR3 length is 16 residues.

The rearrangement joins TRBV28 to TRBJ2-7; a possible D gene is TRBD1 (6 bases). This CDR3 comprises 13 residues. Trimming took 7 bases from V and 6 from J, leaving 16 bases between them. Germline V gene data show CDR1 as MDHEN and CDR2 as SYDVKM. The DNA of the CDR3 is TGTGCCAGCACGTTTGGCAGGGGATCCGAGCAGTACTTC. Protein: CASTFGRGSEQYF.

The chain carries TRBV6-5 and TRBJ2-5; TRBD2 matches 14 bases. Per the germline V gene, CDR1 is MNHEY and CDR2 is SVGAGI. Unmatched junction bases numbered 2, after V lost 6 bases and J lost 5 bases. This CDR3 region has 14 residues. CDR3 in DNA: TGTGCCAGCAGGGGACTAGCGGGGGAGGAGACCCAGTACTTC. Its translation is CASRGLAGEETQYF.